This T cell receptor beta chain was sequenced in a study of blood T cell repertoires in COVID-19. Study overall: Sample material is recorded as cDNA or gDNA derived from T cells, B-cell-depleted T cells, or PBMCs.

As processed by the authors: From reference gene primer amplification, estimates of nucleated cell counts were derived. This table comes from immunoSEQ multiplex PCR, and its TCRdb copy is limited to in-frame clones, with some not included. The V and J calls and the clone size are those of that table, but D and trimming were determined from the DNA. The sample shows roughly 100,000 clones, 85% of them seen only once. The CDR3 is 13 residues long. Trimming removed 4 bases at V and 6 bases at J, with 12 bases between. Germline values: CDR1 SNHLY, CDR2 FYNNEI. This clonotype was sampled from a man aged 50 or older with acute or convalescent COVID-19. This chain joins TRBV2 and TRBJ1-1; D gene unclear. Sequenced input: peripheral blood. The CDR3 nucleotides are TGTGCCAGCAGTGGACGTAGTCGGGCTGAAGCTTTCTTT. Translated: CASSGRSRAEAFF.